The following is a T cell receptor (beta chain) sequence with its context. This record belongs to a study of T cell changes during pregnancy in multiple sclerosis. Clones were read by immunoSEQ multiplex PCR, and TCRdb kept only the in-frame ones, dropping some. The sample holds 99,000 or so clones, 90% to 95% seen once. Germline V gives CDR1 SGHVS, CDR2 FNYEAQ. Trimming shortened V by 5 bases and J by 5 bases, and 9 bases separated the two germline ends. The CDR3 contains 12 residues. Sequenced material: peripheral blood, taken after pregnancy. The chain combines TRBV7-6 with TRBJ1-1; D remains unclear. This sequence was found in a female donor with multiple sclerosis, enrolled in a pregnancy study. The CDR3 DNA follows: TGTGCCAGCAGCCCAGGAGGAACTGAAGCTTTCTTT. This sequence encodes CASSPGGTEAFF.